These T cell receptor beta chains were read from a single sample in a study of OX40 agonist ivuxolimab in advanced cancers. Sequencing was performed with immunoSEQ multiplex PCR; in TCRdb, only in-frame clones are kept and a portion is missing. The sample yields 60,000 to 65,000 clones, 75% to 95% seen once. This material consisted of CD4+ or CD8+ T cells sorted from blood, taken in a trial of the OX40 agonist ivuxolimab. The receptor set was obtained from an adult with an advanced solid tumor such as melanoma, head and neck, liver or kidney cancer. Both conserved end residues are part of each CDR3. Fields, in order: D gene, J gene, V gene, clone size, CDR3 protein, CDR3 DNA. The D gene is left open where the match is weak. Clone size appears in some rows only: once, few, many, or a class for an expanded clone.

d_call: TRBD1
j_call: TRBJ1-4
v_call: TRBV5-1
clone_size: .
cdr3_aa: CASSSNQDRANEKLFF
cdr3_nt: TGCGCCAGCAGCTCAAACCAAGACAGGGCCAATGAAAAACTGTTTTTT

d_call: TRBD1
j_call: TRBJ2-7
v_call: TRBV5-5
clone_size: .
cdr3_aa: CASSLAGTGDHYEQYF
cdr3_nt: TGTGCCAGCAGCTTGGCCGGGACAGGAGATCACTACGAGCAGTACTTC

d_call: TRBD1
j_call: TRBJ2-7
v_call: TRBV4-2
clone_size: .
cdr3_aa: CASSQEGTGTSFEQYF
cdr3_nt: TGTGCCAGCAGCCAAGAAGGGACAGGGACGTCGTTCGAGCAGTACTTC

d_call: TRBD2
j_call: TRBJ2-1
v_call: TRBV30
clone_size: .
cdr3_aa: CAWSSNGGLQFF
cdr3_nt: TGTGCCTGGAGCTCTAACGGGGGACTACAGTTCTTC

d_call: TRBD2
j_call: TRBJ2-1
v_call: TRBV7-9
clone_size: .
cdr3_aa: CASSHRPPGLAGVYEQFF
cdr3_nt: TGTGCCAGCAGCCATAGACCTCCGGGCCTAGCGGGAGTTTACGAGCAGTTCTTC

d_call: TRBD2
j_call: TRBJ2-3
v_call: TRBV10-1
clone_size: .
cdr3_aa: CASSESSGGVGATDTQYF
cdr3_nt: TGCGCCAGCAGTGAGTCTTCGGGAGGGGTAGGGGCCACAGATACGCAGTATTTT

d_call: .
j_call: TRBJ2-2
v_call: TRBV5-1
clone_size: few
cdr3_aa: CASSLQGNTGELFF
cdr3_nt: TGCGCCAGCAGCTTACAGGGGAACACCGGGGAGCTGTTTTTT

d_call: .
j_call: TRBJ2-7
v_call: TRBV15
clone_size: .
cdr3_aa: CATSRDLGPYEQYF
cdr3_nt: TGTGCCACCAGCAGAGATTTAGGTCCCTACGAGCAGTACTTC

d_call: .
j_call: TRBJ2-1
v_call: TRBV27
clone_size: .
cdr3_aa: CASFSTGSYNEQFF
cdr3_nt: TGTGCCAGCTTCTCGACAGGTTCCTACAATGAGCAGTTCTTC

d_call: .
j_call: TRBJ2-1
v_call: TRBV5-1
clone_size: .
cdr3_aa: CASSLVWQELPNEQFF
cdr3_nt: TGCGCCAGCAGCTTGGTGTGGCAGGAGTTACCCAATGAGCAGTTCTTC

d_call: TRBD1
j_call: TRBJ1-1
v_call: TRBV6-6
clone_size: .
cdr3_aa: CASSKSGQLNTEAFF
cdr3_nt: TGTGCCAGCAGTAAATCGGGACAGCTGAACACTGAAGCTTTCTTT

d_call: .
j_call: TRBJ2-1
v_call: TRBV30
clone_size: .
cdr3_aa: CAWSAFLASEQFF
cdr3_nt: TGTGCCTGGAGCGCCTTTCTAGCTAGCGAGCAGTTCTTC

d_call: TRBD1
j_call: TRBJ2-3
v_call: TRBV27
clone_size: .
cdr3_aa: CASSLSIPGGLTDTQYF
cdr3_nt: TGTGCCAGCAGTTTATCGATCCCAGGGGGCCTGACAGATACGCAGTATTTT

d_call: TRBD1
j_call: TRBJ1-1
v_call: TRBV11-3
clone_size: .
cdr3_aa: CASVDRDTKTGTEAFF
cdr3_nt: TGTGCCAGCGTGGACAGGGACACAAAAACTGGCACTGAAGCTTTCTTT

d_call: .
j_call: TRBJ1-1
v_call: TRBV6-5
clone_size: .
cdr3_aa: CASCRGLMNTEAFF
cdr3_nt: TGTGCCAGCTGCAGGGGACTTATGAACACTGAAGCTTTCTTT

d_call: .
j_call: TRBJ2-5
v_call: TRBV4-1
clone_size: .
cdr3_aa: CASSQELQGRETQYF
cdr3_nt: TGCGCCAGCAGCCAAGAACTACAGGGACGGGAGACCCAGTACTTC

d_call: TRBD2
j_call: TRBJ2-7
v_call: TRBV14
clone_size: .
cdr3_aa: CASSQGLAGVYEQYF
cdr3_nt: TGTGCCAGCAGCCAAGGACTAGCGGGGGTCTACGAGCAGTACTTC

d_call: .
j_call: TRBJ2-1
v_call: TRBV10-1
clone_size: .
cdr3_aa: CASSDRLPGAYNEQFF
cdr3_nt: TGCGCCAGCAGTGACCGATTACCGGGAGCCTACAATGAGCAGTTCTTC

d_call: TRBD2
j_call: TRBJ2-2
v_call: TRBV6-1
clone_size: .
cdr3_aa: CASRGRGGSTGELFF
cdr3_nt: TGTGCCAGCAGAGGACGGGGGGGGAGCACCGGGGAGCTGTTTTTT

d_call: .
j_call: TRBJ1-1
v_call: TRBV7-9
clone_size: .
cdr3_aa: CASSLSAAGTEAFF
cdr3_nt: TGTGCCAGCAGCTTATCCGCCGCGGGGACTGAAGCTTTCTTT

d_call: TRBD1
j_call: TRBJ2-7
v_call: TRBV2
clone_size: few
cdr3_aa: CASRPGQYSYEQYF
cdr3_nt: TGTGCCAGCAGACCGGGACAGTACTCCTACGAGCAGTACTTC

d_call: .
j_call: TRBJ1-5
v_call: TRBV6-1
clone_size: .
cdr3_aa: CASSLSSEPQHF
cdr3_nt: TGTGCCAGCAGCCTGTCTTCCGAGCCCCAGCATTTT

d_call: .
j_call: TRBJ1-4
v_call: TRBV20-1
clone_size: .
cdr3_aa: CSARVNEKLFF
cdr3_nt: TGCAGTGCTAGAGTTAATGAAAAACTGTTTTTT

d_call: .
j_call: TRBJ2-7
v_call: TRBV28
clone_size: .
cdr3_aa: CASSLYYEQYF
cdr3_nt: TGTGCCAGCAGTTTATACTACGAGCAGTACTTC

d_call: .
j_call: TRBJ2-3
v_call: TRBV7-2
clone_size: .
cdr3_aa: CASSYPSADTQYF
cdr3_nt: TGTGCCAGCAGCTACCCTAGCGCAGATACGCAGTATTTT

d_call: .
j_call: TRBJ2-5
v_call: TRBV14
clone_size: once
cdr3_aa: CASSQVVVETQYF
cdr3_nt: TGTGCCAGCAGCCAGGTAGTGGTTGAGACCCAGTACTTC

d_call: .
j_call: TRBJ1-1
v_call: TRBV5-5
clone_size: .
cdr3_aa: CASSFSPAGNTEAFF
cdr3_nt: TGTGCCAGCAGCTTTAGTCCCGCCGGGAACACTGAAGCTTTCTTT

d_call: TRBD1
j_call: TRBJ2-7
v_call: TRBV5-4
clone_size: .
cdr3_aa: CASSLVGQAREQYF
cdr3_nt: TGTGCCAGCAGCTTGGTTGGACAGGCGAGGGAGCAGTACTTC

d_call: TRBD1
j_call: TRBJ1-1
v_call: TRBV30
clone_size: .
cdr3_aa: CAWISTGGNTEAFF
cdr3_nt: TGTGCCTGGATCTCTACAGGGGGGAACACTGAAGCTTTCTTT

d_call: TRBD1
j_call: TRBJ1-1
v_call: TRBV7-9
clone_size: .
cdr3_aa: CASSPQGTANTEAFF
cdr3_nt: TGTGCCAGCAGCCCCCAAGGGACAGCGAACACTGAAGCTTTCTTT

d_call: .
j_call: TRBJ1-5
v_call: TRBV6-1
clone_size: .
cdr3_aa: CASSEGRGGPQHF
cdr3_nt: TGTGCCAGCAGTGAAGGCAGGGGTGGACCCCAGCATTTT

d_call: TRBD2
j_call: TRBJ2-3
v_call: TRBV19
clone_size: .
cdr3_aa: CASTVGLAAGTDTQYF
cdr3_nt: TGTGCCAGTACGGTCGGGCTAGCGGCAGGCACAGATACGCAGTATTTT

d_call: TRBD2
j_call: TRBJ2-2
v_call: TRBV19
clone_size: .
cdr3_aa: CASSTQGLEGTGELFF
cdr3_nt: TGTGCCAGTAGTACACAGGGACTAGAGGGCACCGGGGAGCTGTTTTTT

d_call: .
j_call: TRBJ1-5
v_call: TRBV19
clone_size: .
cdr3_aa: CASSMPPELEQHF
cdr3_nt: TGTGCCAGTAGTATGCCCCCAGAGTTGGAACAGCATTTT

d_call: .
j_call: TRBJ2-3
v_call: TRBV5-1
clone_size: once
cdr3_aa: CASSLELSGLGQDTQYF
cdr3_nt: TGCGCCAGCAGCTTGGAACTCTCGGGTTTGGGACAAGATACGCAGTATTTT

d_call: TRBD1
j_call: TRBJ2-5
v_call: TRBV6-6
clone_size: .
cdr3_aa: CASSYSQGRGHETQYF
cdr3_nt: TGTGCCAGCAGTTACAGTCAGGGAAGGGGGCATGAGACCCAGTACTTC

d_call: .
j_call: TRBJ1-2
v_call: TRBV25-1
clone_size: .
cdr3_aa: CASSRNREDGYTF
cdr3_nt: TGTGCCAGCTCCCGGAACAGGGAAGATGGCTACACCTTC

d_call: .
j_call: TRBJ1-4
v_call: TRBV19
clone_size: .
cdr3_aa: CASSTPPLREKLFF
cdr3_nt: TGTGCCAGTAGTACCCCCCCTCTCCGTGAAAAACTGTTTTTT

d_call: TRBD2
j_call: TRBJ2-7
v_call: TRBV5-4
clone_size: .
cdr3_aa: CASSSPGLAVTYEQYF
cdr3_nt: TGTGCCAGCAGCTCGCCGGGACTAGCAGTTACCTACGAGCAGTACTTC

d_call: TRBD1
j_call: TRBJ1-5
v_call: TRBV18
clone_size: .
cdr3_aa: CASSEAGGGQPQHF
cdr3_nt: TGTGCCAGCTCCGAAGCAGGGGGTGGTCAGCCCCAGCATTTT

d_call: .
j_call: TRBJ2-1
v_call: TRBV6-1
clone_size: .
cdr3_aa: CASLLTFGGEQFF
cdr3_nt: TGTGCCAGCCTGTTAACGTTTGGGGGTGAGCAGTTCTTC

d_call: TRBD2
j_call: TRBJ2-1
v_call: TRBV30
clone_size: .
cdr3_aa: CAWSGLAAYNEQFF
cdr3_nt: TGTGCCTGGAGTGGACTAGCTGCCTACAATGAGCAGTTCTTC

d_call: .
j_call: TRBJ1-5
v_call: TRBV27
clone_size: .
cdr3_aa: CASSLSGYNQPQHF
cdr3_nt: TGTGCCAGCAGTTTGTCAGGGTACAATCAGCCCCAGCATTTT

d_call: TRBD2
j_call: TRBJ2-3
v_call: TRBV9
clone_size: once
cdr3_aa: CASGTSGIDTQYF
cdr3_nt: TGTGCCAGCGGGACTAGCGGGATTGATACGCAGTATTTT

d_call: TRBD1
j_call: TRBJ2-7
v_call: TRBV7-9
clone_size: .
cdr3_aa: CASSYLGTGALHEQYF
cdr3_nt: TGTGCCAGCAGTTACCTCGGGACAGGAGCCCTCCACGAGCAGTACTTC

d_call: .
j_call: TRBJ2-7
v_call: TRBV6-6
clone_size: .
cdr3_aa: CASSLRLYSGNEQYF
cdr3_nt: TGTGCCAGCAGCCTCCGACTCTATTCTGGGAACGAGCAGTACTTC

d_call: .
j_call: TRBJ1-3
v_call: TRBV9
clone_size: .
cdr3_aa: CASSVVSGDASGNTIYF
cdr3_nt: TGTGCCAGCAGCGTAGTGAGCGGGGACGCCTCTGGAAACACCATATATTTT

d_call: .
j_call: TRBJ1-3
v_call: TRBV6-1
clone_size: .
cdr3_aa: CASSEDGIFGNTIYF
cdr3_nt: TGTGCCAGCAGTGAAGACGGGATTTTTGGAAACACCATATATTTT

d_call: TRBD2
j_call: TRBJ2-2
v_call: TRBV14
clone_size: once
cdr3_aa: CASSPIAGATGELFF
cdr3_nt: TGTGCCAGCAGCCCCATAGCGGGGGCCACCGGGGAGCTGTTTTTT

d_call: .
j_call: TRBJ1-2
v_call: TRBV19
clone_size: .
cdr3_aa: CASSPNAGVLGGGYTF
cdr3_nt: TGTGCCAGTAGTCCAAACGCGGGGGTTTTAGGTGGTGGCTACACCTTC

d_call: .
j_call: TRBJ1-1
v_call: TRBV5-6
clone_size: .
cdr3_aa: CASSLGPEAFF
cdr3_nt: TGTGCCAGCAGCCTGGGACCTGAAGCTTTCTTT

d_call: .
j_call: TRBJ2-3
v_call: TRBV10-1
clone_size: .
cdr3_aa: CASSEAGGDTQYF
cdr3_nt: TGCGCCAGCAGTGAGGCAGGGGGGGATACGCAGTATTTT

d_call: .
j_call: TRBJ1-1
v_call: TRBV12-5
clone_size: .
cdr3_aa: CASGLYPGSTEAFF
cdr3_nt: TGTGCTAGTGGTTTGTATCCAGGGAGCACTGAAGCTTTCTTT

d_call: TRBD1
j_call: TRBJ1-5
v_call: TRBV10-1
clone_size: few
cdr3_aa: CASNGTGGGNQPQHF
cdr3_nt: TGCGCCAGCAATGGGACAGGGGGCGGCAATCAGCCCCAGCATTTT

d_call: TRBD2
j_call: TRBJ2-1
v_call: TRBV4-1
clone_size: .
cdr3_aa: CASRRLAGHNEQFF
cdr3_nt: TGCGCCAGCAGACGTCTAGCGGGCCACAATGAGCAGTTCTTC

d_call: .
j_call: TRBJ1-1
v_call: TRBV27
clone_size: .
cdr3_aa: CASSFGQALMNTEAFF
cdr3_nt: TGTGCCAGCAGTTTCGGGCAGGCACTAATGAACACTGAAGCTTTCTTT

d_call: TRBD1
j_call: TRBJ1-1
v_call: TRBV30
clone_size: .
cdr3_aa: CAWGTGGPMNTEAFF
cdr3_nt: TGTGCCTGGGGTACAGGGGGACCCATGAACACTGAAGCTTTCTTT

d_call: .
j_call: TRBJ2-2
v_call: TRBV19
clone_size: .
cdr3_aa: CASSISAGHTGELFF
cdr3_nt: TGTGCCAGTAGTATTTCGGCAGGTCACACCGGGGAGCTGTTTTTT

d_call: TRBD2
j_call: TRBJ2-3
v_call: TRBV18
clone_size: .
cdr3_aa: CASSLQGLAGTTDTQYF
cdr3_nt: TGTGCCAGCTCACTCCAGGGACTAGCGGGTACGACAGATACGCAGTATTTT